This T cell receptor (beta chain) was sequenced in a study of molecular identifiers for immune sequencing clone quantification. General study results and limits: Spike-in Jurkat TCR RNA from a single cell reportedly registered among about a million naive cells.

A few counts support this clonotype. Antigen specificity is unknown. The germline gene is not matched at one end of the junction; a read error may be the cause. The CDR3 is 14 residues long. CDR1 is MNHEY, CDR2 SVGEGT, per germline. Sorting selected naive CD8 T cells with a CD8+CD4-CCR7+CD45RA+ phenotype. Both previously described methods and listed TCR primers were employed to make bulk TCR libraries. Each CDR3 protein is one row after TCRdb ran MiXCR on the PCR reads. The sample lists 60,000 to 70,000 distinct CDR3 sequences, about a sixth seen once, with 1.3% to 1.5% in the top ten. This TCR came from a human donor in good health. Some libraries in this study had Jurkat cell RNA spiked in. The V and J genes are TRBV6-2 or TRBV6-3 and TRBJ2-1, with 8 bases matching TRBD2. The sequenced material came from naive CD8+ T cells from blood, with Jurkat cell RNA spiked in. Subset indicated: FACS-sorted CD8+CD4-CCR7+CD45RA+ naive T cells. The CDR3 DNA sequence: TGTGCCAGCAGCCCGACTAGCGCACTCAATGAGCTGTTCTTC. It codes for CASSPTSALNELFF.